This record looks at one TCR beta chain sequence and its context. The target antigen is unknown. CDR3 size: 13 residues. The germline CDR1 and CDR2 sequences are DFQATT and SNEGSKA (reference sequence). V lost 6 bases, J lost 5 bases, and 16 bases lay in between. The data originate from a study of T cells in Graves' hyperthyroidism and ophthalmopathy. Researchers took RNA transcripts and amplified the TCR beta CDR3 regions from them. With the HTBI primer set, the TCR CDR3 went through a first round of RT-PCR. TCRdb re-analysed the multiplex PCR reads in MiXCR, keeping a single row per CDR3 protein. Counted here are 480,000 or so distinct CDR3 sequences, over 45% occurring once; the ten biggest clones make up about two fifths. The study, taken as a whole, reports: Most expanded thyroid clonotypes above 0.001 recurred in blood.

The clonotype originates from an adult woman with Graves' disease, either hyperthyroidism or ophthalmopathy (not recorded which). Sequencing was performed on peripheral blood or thyroid tissue (not recorded which). This chain connects TRBV20-1 to TRBJ2-5; D perhaps matches TRBD1 (6 bases). The chain's CDR3 is CSARTGRMETQYF. CDR3 nucleotide sequence: TGCAGTGCACGCACAGGGAGAATGGAGACCCAGTACTTC.